This T cell receptor beta chain was identified in a study of T cells in narcolepsy. The wider study: Patients with NT1 or NT2 and healthy control donors were enrolled. General study findings and limits: Autoreactive clone sequences were missing from some blood memory CD4+ repertoires. Blood of same and different patients, but not healthy controls, reportedly held recurring autoreactive clonotypes. Comparing one patient's CSF and blood CD4+ clonotypes highlighted HCRT- and TRIB2-specific autoreactive clonotypes.

As regards this clone: Its cognate antigen is unknown.

Using immunoSEQ multiplex PCR, the repertoire was profiled, and TCRdb retains in-frame clones only, with some absent. The profile shows tens of thousands of clones, 70% to 90% of them singletons. Trimming cost V 4 bases and J 2 bases; bases outside gene matches: 5. The CDR3 contains 15 residues. Germline loops: CDR1 MNHNS, CDR2 SASEGT. The chain has TRBV6-1 and TRBJ2-7, with 10 bases fitting TRBD1. The sample comprised CD45RA- memory CD4+ T cells from PBMCs. The TCR comes from a human donor with narcolepsy. The CDR3 protein is CASSGRQGAAYEQYF. The CDR3 nucleotides read TGTGCCAGCAGTGGGAGACAGGGGGCGGCCTACGAGCAGTACTTC.